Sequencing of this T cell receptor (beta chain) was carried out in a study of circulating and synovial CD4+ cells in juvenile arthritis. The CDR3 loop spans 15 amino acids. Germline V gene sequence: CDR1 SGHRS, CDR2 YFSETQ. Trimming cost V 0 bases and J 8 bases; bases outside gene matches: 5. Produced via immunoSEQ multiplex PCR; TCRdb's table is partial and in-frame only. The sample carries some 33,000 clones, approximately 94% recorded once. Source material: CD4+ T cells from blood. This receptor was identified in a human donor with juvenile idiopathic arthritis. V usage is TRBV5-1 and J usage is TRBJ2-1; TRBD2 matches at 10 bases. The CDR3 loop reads CASSLVRSGGYEQFF. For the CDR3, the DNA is TGCGCCAGCAGCTTGGTCCGTAGCGGGGGGTATGAGCAGTTCTTC. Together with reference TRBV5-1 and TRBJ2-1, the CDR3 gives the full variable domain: KAGVTQTPRYLIKTRGQQVTLSCSPISGHRSVSWYQQTPGQGLQFLFEYFSETQRNKGNFPGRFSGRQFSNSRSEMNVSTLELGDSALYLCASSLVRSGGYEQFFGPGTRLTVL.